The 21 T cell receptor beta chains listed next were all sequenced from one sample in a study of early T cells in non-severe SARS-CoV-2 infection. MiXCR, applied by TCRdb to the 5' RACE reads, yields one record per CDR3 protein. This sample has under 70,000 distinct CDR3 sequences; over 10% occur once, and the top ten carry approximately 4.8%. Sequencing input: whole blood. Receptor source: an adult who was a healthcare worker with PCR-confirmed SARS-CoV-2 infection or an uninfected control (not recorded which).

This sequence joins TRBV29-1 and TRBJ1-4; D gene uncertain. Germline CDR1 is SQVTM and CDR2 is ANQGSEA. There are 13 residues in the CDR3. V gave up 0 bases and J gave up 8 bases, with 10 bases separating them. DNA of the CDR3: TGCAGCGTTGAAGATCCGCTCGGCGAAAAACTGTTTTTT. This encodes CSVEDPLGEKLFF. Together with reference TRBV29-1 and TRBJ1-4, the CDR3 gives the full variable domain: SAVISQKPSRDICQRGTSLTIQCQVDSQVTMMFWYRQQPGQSLTLIATANQGSEATYESGFVIDKFPISRPNLTFSTLTVSNMSPEDSSIYLCSVEDPLGEKLFFGSGTQLSVL.

This clonotype was counted only a few times. The chain uses TRBV29-1 and TRBJ2-2, with D tentatively TRBD1 (5 bases). The ends were cut back, 0 bases at V and 5 bases at J, with 7 bases in the middle. CDR1 is SQVTM and CDR2 is ANQGSEA in the germline V gene. The CDR3 runs 13 residues. The CDR3 here is CSVEEDRTGELFF. In DNA, the CDR3 is TGCAGCGTTGAAGAAGACAGAACCGGGGAGCTGTTTTTT.

This clonotype was seen more than once but under ten times. V and J are TRBV6-6 and TRBJ2-1; 14 bases line up with TRBD2. J lost 0 bases, V lost 5 bases, and 6 bases had no gene match. This CDR3 has 18 residues. Germline loops: CDR1 MNHNY, CDR2 SVGAGI (reference sequence). CDR3 sequence reads: CASSGLAGGRSSYNEQFF. In nucleotides, the CDR3 is TGTGCCAGCAGTGGACTAGCGGGAGGTAGGAGCTCCTACAATGAGCAGTTCTTC.

The table lists this clonotype with a few counts. The V call is TRBV21-1, the J call TRBJ1-2; TRBD1 was called by the table and not checked on the DNA. TRBV21-1 represents a pseudogene. The CDR3 contains 18 residues. Here the CDR3 reads CASSLTLSQGAITYGYTF. The CDR3 bases are TGTGCCAGCAGCTTAACCCTAAGCCAGGGGGCGATTACCTATGGCTACACCTTC.

The chain carries TRBV2 and TRBJ2-3; TRBD2 matches at 9 bases. V lost 7 bases to trimming and J lost 2 bases; unmatched junction nucleotides: 10. Per germline, CDR1 SNHLY and CDR2 FYNNEI. This CDR3 region has 16 residues. CDR3 in DNA: TGTGCCAGCATACCCCCAGCTAGCGGGGACACAGATACGCAGTATTTT. This sequence encodes CASIPPASGDTDTQYF.

The V call is TRBV24-1, the J call TRBJ2-3; D unresolved. The CDR3 extends over 16 amino acids. Trimming took off 7 bases at V and 5 bases at J, with 21 bases between the two ends. Germline-derived CDR1 and CDR2 are KGHDR and SFDVKD. In nucleotides, the CDR3 is TGTGCCACCAGCAATCGTGGGCCCGGCAGTTTAGATACGCAGTATTTT. It specifies CATSNRGPGSLDTQYF.

The V and J genes are TRBV20-1 and TRBJ1-6, with D uncertain. The CDR3 runs 15 residues. Germline V gene sequence: CDR1 DFQATT, CDR2 SNEGSKA (reference sequence). V was clipped by 0 bases and J by 10 bases, with 16 bases between them. The CDR3 DNA reads TGCAGTGCTAGAGATCAGCGGGTATGGGAATCACCCCTCCACTTT. Amino acids: CSARDQRVWESPLHF.

The genes are TRBV2 and TRBJ2-7; D is possibly TRBD2 (6 bases). The CDR3 has 12 residues. V shed 8 bases and J shed 9 bases, with 17 bases lying between them. CDR1 and CDR2 (germline): SNHLY, FYNNEI. The CDR3 coding sequence is TGTGCCAGCTGCGGGGAGCCCTACACGCAGTACTTC. It specifies CASCGEPYTQYF.

This clonotype was recorded once. The chain links TRBV5-1 to TRBJ2-3; D is uncertain. This CDR3 comprises 9 residues. Trimming took off 4 bases at V and 12 bases at J, with 6 bases between the two ends. Germline CDR1 and CDR2: SGHRS and YFSETQ. CDR3 in amino acids: CASSLRQYF. The CDR3 DNA is TGCGCCAGCAGCCTCCGACAGTATTTT.

This clonotype turned up a few times. The chain recombines TRBV6-1 with TRBJ2-2; TRBD2 might be the D (5 bases). The V gene lost 8 bases and the J gene lost 13 bases, with 14 bases spanning the gap. The CDR3 consists of 11 residues. Germline V gene sequence: CDR1 MNHNS, CDR2 SASEGT. CDR3 protein: CASFRTGGLFF. The DNA of the CDR3 is TGTGCCAGCTTCCGCACCGGAGGGCTGTTTTTT.

This clonotype has more than one count but fewer than ten. A read error may produce the germline difference seen at one junction end. The V call is TRBV20-1, the J call TRBJ1-4, with a weak D call TRBD1 (5 bases). Germline lookup yields CDR1 DFQATT and CDR2 SNEGSKA (reference sequence). CDR3 length: 13 residues. In DNA, the CDR3 is TGCAGTGCGAGAGACGGGGGGAATGAAAAACTGTTTTTT. Its protein is CSARDGGNEKLFF.

This clonotype was observed a handful of times. The CDR3 here is CASSEDSYGYTF. DNA for the CDR3: TGTGCCAGCAGTGAAGACAGCTATGGCTACACCTTC. The chain carries TRBV2 and TRBJ1-2; D uncertain. The CDR3 is 12 amino acids. The V gene lost 1 base and the J gene lost 4 bases, with 4 bases spanning the gap. Germline V gene sequence: CDR1 SNHLY, CDR2 FYNNEI.

This clonotype came up many times. The chain uses TRBV20-1 and TRBJ2-1; D unresolved. Germline values: CDR1 DFQATT, CDR2 SNEGSKA (reference sequence). This CDR3 comprises 14 residues. Trimming shortened V by 5 bases and J by 6 bases, and 17 bases separated the two germline ends. CDR3 protein: CSAHGNLGINEQFF. The CDR3 region has the DNA TGCAGTGCTCACGGAAACTTGGGGATCAATGAGCAGTTCTTC.

This clonotype has ten or more counts. The chain has TRBV20-1 and TRBJ2-5; D not resolved. The CDR3 loop spans 12 amino acids. Deletions cut 3 bases from V and 3 bases from J, with 8 bases between. CDR1 and CDR2 from the germline V gene are DFQATT and SNEGSKA (reference sequence). The CDR3 region has the DNA TGCAGTGCTAGCCCCAAAAAAGAGACCCAGTACTTC. Amino acid sequence: CSASPKKETQYF.

This chain uses TRBV28 with TRBJ2-5; 7 bases line up with TRBD1. V trimming: 6 bases; J trimming: 4 bases; junction bases outside the gene matches: 5. Germline V gives CDR1 MDHEN, CDR2 SYDVKM. The CDR3 is made up of 13 amino acids. This chain's CDR3 is CASRWTGGETQYF. CDR3 nucleotides: TGTGCCAGCAGGTGGACAGGAGGAGAGACCCAGTACTTC.

The rearrangement links TRBV20-1 to TRBJ1-6, with D possibly being TRBD1 (5 bases). V lost 5 bases and J 5 bases, leaving 22 bases between the germline ends. The CDR3 length is 17 residues. Germline loops: CDR1 DFQATT, CDR2 SNEGSKA (reference sequence). The CDR3 nucleotides read TGCAGTGCTGGACACCCCGAAGGGACGATTAATAATTCACCCCTCCACTTT. Translating gives CSAGHPEGTINNSPLHF.

The rearrangement links TRBV7-2 to TRBJ2-5; possibly TRBD1 or TRBD2 for D (6 bases each). Germline CDR1 and CDR2: SGHTA and FQGNSA. The CDR3 loop spans 17 amino acids. Between the trimmed V and J ends, which lost 3 bases and 2 bases, there was a span of 19 bases. The CDR3 here is CASSFVPVGGVQETQYF. As DNA, the CDR3 is TGTGCCAGCAGCTTTGTGCCTGTGGGGGGCGTTCAAGAGACCCAGTACTTC.

This clonotype was detected ten times or more. The chain links TRBV20-1 to TRBJ2-5; D not resolved. CDR1 DFQATT and CDR2 SNEGSKA come from the germline V gene (reference sequence). The CDR3 extends over 13 amino acids. The germline V and J ends were trimmed by 5 bases and 1 base, with 11 bases remaining between them. The CDR3 nucleotides are TGCAGTGCTCCCCGCTCGGGCCAAGAGACCCAGTACTTC. Protein sequence: CSAPRSGQETQYF.

This clonotype appeared a few times. The chain is built from TRBV20-1 and TRBJ2-1; 14 bases are shared with TRBD2. V shed 5 bases, J shed 4 bases, and the junction held 7 bases outside the gene matches. Germline assignment: CDR1 DFQATT and CDR2 SNEGSKA (reference sequence). This CDR3 region has 16 residues. The CDR3: CSAPDGTSGGYNEQFF. CDR3 in DNA: TGCAGTGCTCCCGACGGGACTAGCGGGGGTTACAATGAGCAGTTCTTC.

There are a few counts of this clonotype. V is TRBV19 and J is TRBJ2-1; 12 bases line up with TRBD2. With V trimmed by 3 bases and J by 6 bases, 6 bases remained unmatched. Germline V CDR1 and CDR2: LNHDA, SQIVND (reference sequence). The CDR3 is 16 residues long. The CDR3: CASSILAGGRTNEQFF. The DNA of the CDR3 is TGTGCCAGTAGTATTCTAGCGGGGGGGCGAACCAATGAGCAGTTCTTC.

In its sample, this clonotype was seen many times. The CDR3 region has the DNA TGTGCCACTAATGCCATAGCGGGAGGGCAAGATACGCAGTATTTT. It is translated as CATNAIAGGQDTQYF. This chain connects TRBV7-9 to TRBJ2-3, with 11 positions matching TRBD2. Germline V lookup: CDR1 SEHNR, CDR2 FQNEAQ (reference sequence). V gave up 10 bases and J gave up 5 bases; unmatched junction bases: 11. This CDR3 comprises 15 residues.